A single sample is the source of the 28 T cell receptor beta chains below, sequenced in a study of blood T cell repertoires in COVID-19. Generated by immunoSEQ multiplex PCR, the TCRdb table keeps only in-frame clones and is missing some. The sample includes 55,000 to 80,000 clones, more than 75% seen only once; the top ten take approximately 0.83%. The sample comprised peripheral blood. All receptors derive from a woman in her seventies with acute or convalescent COVID-19.

The genes are TRBV7-2 and TRBJ2-1; TRBD1 aligns across 11 bases. The germline CDR1 and CDR2 sequences are SGHTA and FQGNSA. Losses at the gene ends were 5 bases for V and 7 bases for J; bases not matched to a gene: 10. The CDR3 consists of 16 residues. The CDR3 here is CASSPRTGGIRNEQFF. The CDR3 DNA reads as TGTGCCAGCAGCCCCCGGACAGGGGGCATTAGGAATGAGCAGTTCTTC.

This clone was seen many times. The chain joins TRBV18 to TRBJ2-1; 7 bases match TRBD1. CDR1 is KGHSH, CDR2 LQKENI, per germline. V lost 3 bases to trimming and J lost 0 bases; unmatched junction nucleotides: 5. This CDR3 is 16 amino acids long. The CDR3 region is CASSPGQTSSYNEQFF. CDR3 sequence (DNA): TGTGCCAGCTCACCGGGACAGACAAGCTCCTACAATGAGCAGTTCTTC.

The chain couples TRBV28 to TRBJ2-1; maybe TRBD1 (5 bases). V lost 7 bases and J lost 8, with 21 bases in between. There are 15 residues in the CDR3. CDR1 and CDR2 from the germline V gene are MDHEN and SYDVKM. CDR3 DNA: TGTGCCAGCACCCAACCTCCAGGGTCTAGGGATGAGCAGTTCTTC. Protein sequence: CASTQPPGSRDEQFF.

The chain links TRBV3-1 (or the pseudogene TRBV3-2) to TRBJ1-1, with D possibly matching TRBD1 (5 bases). CDR3 size: 12 residues. Looked up from germline, CDR1 is LGHDT and CDR2 is YNNKEL (reference sequence). V was shortened by 1 base and J by 10 bases, with 10 bases between the two germline ends. The CDR3 region is CASSQAPQGAFF. CDR3 coding DNA: TGTGCCAGCAGCCAAGCTCCCCAGGGAGCTTTCTTT.

A word on this clone: Other nucleotide sequences in the sample specify the same CDR3. This rearrangement joins TRBV29-1 to TRBJ2-3; D is undetermined. Germline values: CDR1 SQVTM, CDR2 ANQGSEA. This CDR3 comprises 12 residues. V dropped 4 bases and J dropped 0 bases, with 5 bases sitting between them. The CDR3 loop is CSVGTSTDTQYF. The CDR3 nucleotides read TGCAGCGTTGGCACTAGCACAGATACGCAGTATTTT.

V and J are TRBV7-2 and TRBJ2-3, with 7 bases lining up with TRBD2. The CDR3 spans 16 residues. Per germline, CDR1 SGHTA and CDR2 FQGNSA. Trimming at V came to 4 bases and at J to 2 bases, leaving 9 bases not matched to a gene. In nucleotides, the CDR3 is TGTGCCAGCAGCTCCCAAAGCGGGGTCCCCACAGATACGCAGTATTTT. It specifies CASSSQSGVPTDTQYF.

The genes are TRBV7-2 and TRBJ2-1; D is perhaps TRBD2 (6 bases). CDR3 size: 16 residues. Germline V gene lookup returns CDR1 SGHTA and CDR2 FQGNSA. The V end lost 6 bases, the J end lost 0 bases, and 15 bases lay between the germline ends. The CDR3 sequence is CASRRDSTSSYNEQFF. The CDR3 nucleotides are TGTGCCAGCAGACGGGACTCAACCAGCTCCTACAATGAGCAGTTCTTC. The entire variable domain, with the rest obtained from reference TRBV7-2 and TRBJ2-1, is as follows: GAGVSQSPSNKVTEKGKDVELRCDPISGHTALYWYRQSLGQGLEFLIYFQGNSAPDKSGLPSDRFSAERTGGSVSTLTIQRTQQEDSAVYLCASRRDSTSSYNEQFFGPGTRLTVL.

A single count supports this clone. V usage is TRBV2 and J usage is TRBJ2-5; the match to TRBD1 covers 9 bases. This CDR3 comprises 15 residues. CDR1 is SNHLY and CDR2 is FYNNEI in the germline V gene. J gave up 5 bases and V 4 bases, and 8 bases lay outside the gene matches. The CDR3, as DNA: TGTGCCAGCAGTGTGGACAGGGGACCTCAGGAGACCCAGTACTTC. Protein product: CASSVDRGPQETQYF.

The rearrangement links TRBV7-2 to TRBJ2-2; unclear D gene. Germline V CDR1 and CDR2: SGHTA, FQGNSA. Trimming pared 1 base from V and 0 bases from J, leaving 15 bases between. The CDR3 runs to 18 residues. CDR3 nucleotide sequence: TGTGCCAGCAGCTTAGTAGGCCCGGGTGCTGCGAACACCGGGGAGCTGTTTTTT. Its protein product is CASSLVGPGAANTGELFF.

This chain joins TRBV19 and TRBJ2-5, with D perhaps matching TRBD1 (6 bases). Per the germline V gene, CDR1 is LNHDA and CDR2 is SQIVND (reference sequence). V lost 7 bases to trimming and J lost 5 bases, with 17 bases between them. The CDR3 consists of 14 residues. In DNA form, the CDR3 reads TGTGCCAGTAATCGTGGACAGCCGGGGGAGACCCAGTACTTC. Amino acid sequence: CASNRGQPGETQYF. Full variable domain (missing parts from reference TRBV19 and TRBJ2-5): DGGITQSPKYLFRKEGQNVTLSCEQNLNHDAMYWYRQDPGQGLRLIYYSQIVNDFQKGDIAEGYSVSREKKESFPLTVTSAQKNPTAFYLCASNRGQPGETQYFGPGTRLLVL.

V gene TRBV6-1 combines with J gene TRBJ1-1, with D tentatively TRBD1 (6 bases). V lost 2 bases and J lost 3, with 10 bases in between. Germline V gene data show CDR1 as MNHNS and CDR2 as SASEGT. CDR3 length: 14 amino acids. CDR3 DNA: TGTGCCAGCAGTGAACAGGGGTTATACACTGAAGCTTTCTTT. Its translation: CASSEQGLYTEAFF.

In this sample, this clone turned up once. This chain uses TRBV10-3 with TRBJ2-3; 9 bases line up with TRBD1. V lost 7 bases to trimming and J lost 5 bases; unmatched junction nucleotides: 7. There are 14 residues in the CDR3. Per germline, CDR1 ENHRY and CDR2 SYGVKD. The CDR3 nucleotides are TGTGCCATCACCCCGGGACAGGGACAAGATACGCAGTATTTT. Residues: CAITPGQGQDTQYF.

This clone is a singleton in its sample. The V gene is TRBV7-3, the J gene TRBJ2-1; 7 nucleotides agree with TRBD2. From germline, CDR1 is SGHTA and CDR2 FQGTGA. Unmatched junction bases numbered 2, after V lost 0 bases and J lost 0 bases. The CDR3 extends over 16 amino acids. The DNA of the CDR3 is TGTGCCAGCAGCTTAACAGGCGGGAGCTCCTACAATGAGCAGTTCTTC. This gives the protein CASSLTGGSSYNEQFF.

The CDR3 sequence: CASSTPAGPEKLFF. CDR3 DNA: TGTGCCAGCAGCACACCTGCAGGGCCTGAAAAACTGTTTTTT. The chain couples TRBV5-5 to TRBJ1-4; a possible D gene is TRBD1 (5 bases). CDR1 and CDR2 (germline): SGHKS, YYEKEE (reference sequence). There are 14 residues in the CDR3. V shed 4 bases and J shed 7 bases, with 14 bases lying between them.

This rearrangement joins TRBV6-2 or TRBV6-3 to TRBJ2-3; the D gene is possibly TRBD1 (5 bases). Germline lookup yields CDR1 MNHEY and CDR2 SVGEGT. The CDR3 runs to 16 residues. Trimming left V 4 bases short and J 0 bases short, with 14 bases between. CDR3 amino acids: CASSFLTDTSTDTQYF. The CDR3 nucleotides are TGTGCCAGCAGTTTTCTGACAGATACTAGCACAGATACGCAGTATTTT.

This clone was seen more than once but under ten times. The chain has TRBV19 and TRBJ1-5; D is ambiguous. This CDR3 has 14 amino acids. Germline-derived CDR1 and CDR2 are LNHDA and SQIVND (reference sequence). The V end was cut by 4 bases, the J end by 6 bases, with 13 bases between. CDR3 residues: CASSNSRLFQPQHF. The DNA of the CDR3 is TGTGCCAGTAGTAATTCGAGACTCTTTCAGCCCCAGCATTTT.

This chain connects TRBV6-1 to TRBJ2-7, with unresolved D. The CDR3 is 16 residues long. CDR1 is MNHNS and CDR2 is SASEGT in the germline V gene. V shed 0 bases and J shed 0 bases, with 12 bases lying between them. Here the CDR3 reads CASSEARLYSSYEQYF. For the CDR3, the DNA is TGTGCCAGCAGTGAAGCCCGTCTTTACAGCTCCTACGAGCAGTACTTC.

The J gene is TRBJ2-3, the V gene TRBV10-1; D ambiguous. This CDR3 region has 14 residues. CDR1 is WNHNN and CDR2 is SYGVQD in the germline V gene (reference sequence). Trimming stripped 5 bases from V and 4 bases from J, with 13 bases between. The CDR3 is CASSRVIGADTQYF. CDR3 DNA sequence: TGCGCCAGCAGTCGCGTTATCGGAGCAGATACGCAGTATTTT.

With respect to this clone: A junction end diverges from the germline sequence, so it may reflect a read error. The chain joins TRBV7-7 to TRBJ2-1; the match to TRBD2 covers 14 bases. CDR1 SSHAT and CDR2 FNYEAQ come from the germline V gene (reference sequence). CDR3 length: 17 amino acids. The CDR3 DNA is TGTGCTAGCAGCTTAGCTTTAGGGACTAGCGGGAGCTATGAGCAGTTCTTC. It is translated as CASSLALGTSGSYEQFF.

The chain uses TRBV7-2 and TRBJ2-2; D perhaps matches TRBD2 (5 bases). The V and J ends lost 2 bases and 3 bases respectively, with 13 bases between them. The germline CDR1 and CDR2 sequences are SGHTA and FQGNSA. The CDR3 spans 16 residues. CDR3 in amino acids: CASSLTSRGYTGELFF. The CDR3 nucleotides read TGTGCCAGCAGCTTAACGTCACGGGGTTACACCGGGGAGCTGTTTTTT.

This chain uses TRBV5-1 with TRBJ2-7; 7 nucleotides agree with TRBD1. Germline V gene data show CDR1 as SGHRS and CDR2 as YFSETQ. After removal of 5 bases from V and 0 bases from J, the junction contained 2 bases not matched to a gene. The CDR3 contains 13 residues. Written as DNA, the CDR3 is TGCGCCAGCAGAACAGGGGCCTCCTACGAGCAGTACTTC. Amino acid sequence: CASRTGASYEQYF.

This clone was recorded only once. V is TRBV28 and J is TRBJ2-7; 11 nucleotides match TRBD1. Germline V gene sequence: CDR1 MDHEN, CDR2 SYDVKM. The CDR3 extends over 16 amino acids. The ends lost 5 bases at V and 1 base at J; junction bases unmatched: 7. CDR3 nucleotides: TGTGCCAGCAGTCATGCCGGGACAGGGGGTTCCTACGAGCAGTACTTC. This gives the protein CASSHAGTGGSYEQYF.

The chain employs TRBV5-1 and TRBJ1-6, with 7 bases fitting TRBD1. Unmatched junction bases numbered 7, after V lost 4 bases and J lost 6 bases. CDR1 and CDR2 from the germline V gene are SGHRS and YFSETQ. The CDR3 contains 15 residues. The CDR3, as DNA: TGCGCCAGCAGCATACAACGGGACAGTAATTCACCCCTCCACTTT. Translation: CASSIQRDSNSPLHF.

The chain couples TRBV19 to TRBJ2-7; TRBD2 matches 7 bases. Trimming at V came to 5 bases and at J to 4 bases, leaving 2 bases not matched to a gene. Per germline, CDR1 LNHDA and CDR2 SQIVND (reference sequence). The CDR3 runs to 12 residues. CDR3 residues: CASSSGGYEQYF. The CDR3 DNA is TGTGCCAGTAGTTCGGGGGGTTACGAGCAGTACTTC.

The chain joins TRBV5-4 to TRBJ2-1; D is perhaps TRBD2 (6 bases). V dropped 0 bases and J dropped 7 bases, with 14 bases sitting between them. Germline V gene lookup returns CDR1 SGHNT and CDR2 YYREEE (reference sequence). The length of the CDR3 is 15 residues. Written as DNA, the CDR3 is TGTGCCAGCAGCTTGGGGGGGGAGATCTGGAATGAGCAGTTCTTC. Translated, it gives CASSLGGEIWNEQFF.

The rearrangement links TRBV19 to TRBJ1-2; TRBD1 agrees at 7 bases. CDR1 and CDR2 from the germline V gene are LNHDA and SQIVND (reference sequence). The junction had 12 bases not matched to a gene; V was cut back by 4 bases and J by 10 bases. The CDR3 contains 14 residues. CDR3 protein: CASSTGGGLHPYTF. The DNA for the CDR3 is TGTGCCAGTAGTACGGGAGGGGGCCTCCATCCCTACACCTTC.

CDR3 bases: TGTGCCAGCGGCCAAGGACAGGTGAAAGGCGAGCAGTACTTC. Protein product: CASGQGQVKGEQYF. This chain links TRBV7-2 with TRBJ2-7; 7 bases align to TRBD1. The CDR3 extends over 14 amino acids. Germline CDR1 and CDR2: SGHTA and FQGNSA. J was trimmed by 6 bases and V by 8 bases; bases with no gene match: 13.

V usage is TRBV4-1 and J usage is TRBJ2-1, with D perhaps TRBD2 (6 bases). CDR1 MGHRA and CDR2 YSYEKL come from the germline V gene. The CDR3 has 16 amino acids. The V end lost 4 bases, the J end lost 5 bases, and 18 bases lay between the germline ends. The CDR3, as DNA: TGCGCCAGCAGCCCAATCCCCTTAGCGGCCAACAATGAGCAGTTCTTC. Protein product: CASSPIPLAANNEQFF.